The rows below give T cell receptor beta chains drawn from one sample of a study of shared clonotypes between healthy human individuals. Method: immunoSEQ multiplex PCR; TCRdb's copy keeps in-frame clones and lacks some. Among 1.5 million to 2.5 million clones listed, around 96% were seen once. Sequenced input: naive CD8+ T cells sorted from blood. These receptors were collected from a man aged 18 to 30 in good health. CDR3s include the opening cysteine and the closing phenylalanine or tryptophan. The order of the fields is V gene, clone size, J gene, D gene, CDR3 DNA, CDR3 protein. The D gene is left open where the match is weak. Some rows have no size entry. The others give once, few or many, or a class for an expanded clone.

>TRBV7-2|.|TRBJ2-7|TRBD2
TGTGCCAGCAGCTTCACTAGCGGCGAGCAGTACTTC
CASSFTSGEQYF
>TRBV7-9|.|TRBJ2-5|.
TGTGCCAGCAGCCGTCCGGGGGAGACCCAGTACTTC
CASSRPGETQYF
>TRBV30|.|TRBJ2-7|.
TGTGCCTGGAGTCTCATGAGCTCCTACGAGCAGTACTTC
CAWSLMSSYEQYF
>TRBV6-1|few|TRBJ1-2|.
TGTGCCAGCAAAGAGGGTGGTATGCTGGACTATGGCTACACCTTC
CASKEGGMLDYGYTF
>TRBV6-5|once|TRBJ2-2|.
TGTGCCAGCAGCCCCAGGGTGACCGGGGAGCTGTTTTTT
CASSPRVTGELFF
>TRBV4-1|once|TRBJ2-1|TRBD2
TGCGCCAGCAGCCTTCGTCTAGCGGCCTACAATGAGCAGTTCTTC
CASSLRLAAYNEQFF
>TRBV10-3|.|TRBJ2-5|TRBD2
TGTGCCATCAGTGAGCCTGCGGGGGGGCCATCCAGGGAGACCCAGTACTTC
CAISEPAGGPSRETQYF
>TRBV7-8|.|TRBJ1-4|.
TGTGCCAGCAGCTTAGGGACGGGGTACGAAAAACTGTTTTTT
CASSLGTGYEKLFF
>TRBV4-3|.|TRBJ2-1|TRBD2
TGCGCCAGCAGCCTTGGACTAGCGGCCTACAATGAGCAGTTCTTC
CASSLGLAAYNEQFF
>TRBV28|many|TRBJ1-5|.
TGTGCCAGCAGTTTCAGGCCAGGGTATCAGCCCCAGCATTTT
CASSFRPGYQPQHF
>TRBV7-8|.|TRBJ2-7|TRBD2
TGTGCCAGCAGCTTAGGAGAGACTAGCGTCTACGAGCAGTACTTC
CASSLGETSVYEQYF
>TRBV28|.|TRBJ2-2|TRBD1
TGTGCCAGCAGTTGGACAGGGGGTTACGGGGAGCTGTTTTTT
CASSWTGGYGELFF
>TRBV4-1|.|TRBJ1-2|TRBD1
TGCGCCAGCAGCCAAGGGGGACAGGGCTACACCTTC
CASSQGGQGYTF
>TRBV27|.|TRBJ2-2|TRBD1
TGTGCCAGCAGGCCGGGACAGAGTTCCACCGGGGAGCTGTTTTTT
CASRPGQSSTGELFF
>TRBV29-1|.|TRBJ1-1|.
TGCAGCGTTGAAGGGATATTGAACAGAAACACTGAAGCTTTCTTT
CSVEGILNRNTEAFF
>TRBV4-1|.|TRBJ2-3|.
TGCGCCAGCAGCCAGGAGGGCACAGATACGCAGTATTTT
CASSQEGTDTQYF
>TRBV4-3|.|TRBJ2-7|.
TGCGCCAGCAGCCAGACTAACGATATCTACGAGCAGTACTTC
CASSQTNDIYEQYF
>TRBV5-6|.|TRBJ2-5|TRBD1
TGTGCCAGCAGCTTGTTAGGGGGCTCGGAGACCCAGTACTTC
CASSLLGGSETQYF
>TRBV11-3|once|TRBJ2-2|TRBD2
TGTGCCAGCAGCCCGGGACTAGCGGGGGGCCGGAACACCGGGGAGCTGTTTTTT
CASSPGLAGGRNTGELFF
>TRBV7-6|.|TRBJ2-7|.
TGTGCCAGCAGCTTAGTCGCCCTGGACGACAGGCGAAATTCCGAGCAGTACTTC
CASSLVALDDRRNSEQYF
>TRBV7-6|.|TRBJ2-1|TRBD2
TGTGCCAGCAGCTTAGGGGCTTGGGGGAGGGTCTACAATGAGCAGTTCTTC
CASSLGAWGRVYNEQFF
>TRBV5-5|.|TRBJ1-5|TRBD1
TGTGCCAGCAGCTTGGACAGGGGTAATCAGCCCCAGCATTTT
CASSLDRGNQPQHF
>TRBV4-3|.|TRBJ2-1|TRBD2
TGCGCCAGCAGCCAGTACCAGGATGGGGAGGGCAATGAGCAGTTCTTC
CASSQYQDGEGNEQFF
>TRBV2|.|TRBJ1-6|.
TGTGCCAGCAGTGAAGACTCCGAAAGCTCCTATAATTCACCCCTCCACTTT
CASSEDSESSYNSPLHF
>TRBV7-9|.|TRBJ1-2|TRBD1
TGTGCCAGCAGCTTTCCGGGACAGGGGGCGAATTCCTATGGCTACACCTTC
CASSFPGQGANSYGYTF
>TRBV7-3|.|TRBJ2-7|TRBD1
TGTGCCAGCAGCCCACCGACAGGGAACGAGCAGTACTTC
CASSPPTGNEQYF
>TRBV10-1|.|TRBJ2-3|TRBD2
TGCGCCAGCAGTGAGTCCACGGGAGGGGCAGATACGCAGTATTTT
CASSESTGGADTQYF
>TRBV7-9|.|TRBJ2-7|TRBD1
TGTGCCAGCAGCTACAGGGGATCCTACGAGCAGTACTTC
CASSYRGSYEQYF
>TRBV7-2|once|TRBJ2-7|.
TGTGCCAGCAGCCCGCGCACTAGCTCCTACGAGCAGTACTTC
CASSPRTSSYEQYF
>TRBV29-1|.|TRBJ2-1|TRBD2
TGCAGCGTTGATGGGACTAGCGGGCATTACAATGAGCAGTTCTTC
CSVDGTSGHYNEQFF
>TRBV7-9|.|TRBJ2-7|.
TGTGCCAGCAGCCCCAGGGGATCCAGCTCCTACGAGCAGTACTTC
CASSPRGSSSYEQYF
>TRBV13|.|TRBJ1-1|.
TGTGCCAGCAGCTTCGGACGGGGCCGGGGTACTGAAGCTTTCTTT
CASSFGRGRGTEAFF
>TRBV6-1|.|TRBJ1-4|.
TGTGCCAGCAGTGTCCTCCCAACTAATGAAAAACTGTTTTTT
CASSVLPTNEKLFF
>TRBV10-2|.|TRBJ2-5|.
TGCGCCGTACCGGAGGGCCTCCAAGAGACCCAGTACTTC
CAVPEGLQETQYF
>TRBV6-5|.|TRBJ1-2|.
TGTGCCAGCAGGCCCCCAACAGGGTTAGATGGCTACACCTTC
CASRPPTGLDGYTF
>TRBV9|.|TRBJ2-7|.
TGTGCCAGCAGCGTAGGAGGTAGCCTGGACGAGCAGTACTTC
CASSVGGSLDEQYF
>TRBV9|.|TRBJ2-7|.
TGTGCCAGCAGCGGAAAGCGGGAGCAGTACTTC
CASSGKREQYF
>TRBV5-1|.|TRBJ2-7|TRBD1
TGCGCCAGCAGCCCCATGACAGGGTCCTACGAGCAGTACTTC
CASSPMTGSYEQYF
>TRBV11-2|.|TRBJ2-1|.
TGTGCCAGCAAACTACGGGGGATCTACAATGAGCAGTTCTTC
CASKLRGIYNEQFF